The sequence of this T cell receptor beta chain was determined in a study of identical twins. Remarks on this clonotype: Its antigen remains unknown.

The CDR3 spans 17 residues. Germline V gene lookup returns CDR1 MDHEN and CDR2 SYDVKM. V lost 4 bases, J lost 4 bases, and 22 bases lay in between. Study results and limitations: Diverse VJ usage suggested most zero-insertion clonotypes were not invariant T cells. The study found excess low generation probability among twin-shared out-of-frame alpha sequences.

TCRdb re-analysed the 5' RACE reads in MiXCR, keeping a single row per CDR3 protein. The sample contains roughly 470,000 distinct CDR3 sequences, 13% to 15% of which appear only once. The data were also submitted as part of a second study, on yellow fever vaccine responses in identical twins.

Specimen: CD4+ T cells sorted from blood. This rearrangement joins TRBV28 to TRBJ2-5, with a possible D match to TRBD2 (6 bases). This receptor was identified in a woman aged 18-29 years in good health. CDR3: CASSSYTPRDPRETQYF. Here the CDR3 DNA reads TGTGCCAGCAGTTCTTACACCCCGCGGGATCCTAGAGAGACCCAGTACTTC.